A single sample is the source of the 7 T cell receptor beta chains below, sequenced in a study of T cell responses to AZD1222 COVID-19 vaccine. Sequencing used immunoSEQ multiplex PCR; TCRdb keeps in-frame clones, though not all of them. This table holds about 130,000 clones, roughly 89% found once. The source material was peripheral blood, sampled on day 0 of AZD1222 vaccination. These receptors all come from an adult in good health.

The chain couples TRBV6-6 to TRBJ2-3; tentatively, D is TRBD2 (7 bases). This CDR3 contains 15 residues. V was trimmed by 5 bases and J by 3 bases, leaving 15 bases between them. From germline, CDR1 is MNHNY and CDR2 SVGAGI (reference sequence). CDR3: CASSKEGGLTDTQYF. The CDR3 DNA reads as TGTGCCAGCAGTAAAGAGGGGGGGCTAACAGATACGCAGTATTTT.

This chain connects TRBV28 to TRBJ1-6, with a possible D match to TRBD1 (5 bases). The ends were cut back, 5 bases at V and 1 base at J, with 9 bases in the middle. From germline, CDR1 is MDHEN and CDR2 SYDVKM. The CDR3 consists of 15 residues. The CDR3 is CASSPGDSYNSPLHF. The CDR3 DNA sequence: TGTGCCAGCAGTCCGGGGGATTCCTATAATTCACCCCTCCACTTT.

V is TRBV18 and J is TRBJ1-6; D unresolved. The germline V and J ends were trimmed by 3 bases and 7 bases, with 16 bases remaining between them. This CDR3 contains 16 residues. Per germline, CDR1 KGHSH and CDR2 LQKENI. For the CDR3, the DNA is TGTGCCAGCTCACCTGAACACCGGATAATCAATTCACCCCTCCACTTT. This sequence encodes CASSPEHRIINSPLHF.

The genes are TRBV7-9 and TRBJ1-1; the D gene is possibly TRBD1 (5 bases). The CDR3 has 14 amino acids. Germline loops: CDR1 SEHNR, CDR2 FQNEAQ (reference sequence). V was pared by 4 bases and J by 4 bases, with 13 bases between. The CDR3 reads CASSWEGRATEAFF. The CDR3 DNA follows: TGTGCCAGCAGCTGGGAGGGGAGGGCCACTGAAGCTTTCTTT.

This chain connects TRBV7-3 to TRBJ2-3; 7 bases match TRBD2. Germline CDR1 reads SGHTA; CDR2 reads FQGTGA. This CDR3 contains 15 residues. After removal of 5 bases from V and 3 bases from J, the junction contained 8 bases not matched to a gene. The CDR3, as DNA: TGTGCCAGCAGCCGAGCGGGGATGCTAACAGATACGCAGTATTTT. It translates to CASSRAGMLTDTQYF.

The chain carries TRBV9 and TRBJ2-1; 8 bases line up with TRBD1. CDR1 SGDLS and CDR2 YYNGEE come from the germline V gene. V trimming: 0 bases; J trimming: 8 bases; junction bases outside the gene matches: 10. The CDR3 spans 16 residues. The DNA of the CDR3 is TGTGCCAGCAGCGTAGTATCCAGGGGGCGACTAGATGAGCAGTTCTTC. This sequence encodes CASSVVSRGRLDEQFF.

CDR3 bases: TGCAGCGTTGCGTTGTCCGGGACGGGCGATCAGCCCCAGCATTTT. It codes for CSVALSGTGDQPQHF. The genes are TRBV29-1 and TRBJ1-5; D perhaps matches TRBD1 (5 bases). The CDR3 totals 15 residues. Trimming left V 4 bases short and J 5 bases short, with 18 bases between. Germline lookup yields CDR1 SQVTM and CDR2 ANQGSEA.